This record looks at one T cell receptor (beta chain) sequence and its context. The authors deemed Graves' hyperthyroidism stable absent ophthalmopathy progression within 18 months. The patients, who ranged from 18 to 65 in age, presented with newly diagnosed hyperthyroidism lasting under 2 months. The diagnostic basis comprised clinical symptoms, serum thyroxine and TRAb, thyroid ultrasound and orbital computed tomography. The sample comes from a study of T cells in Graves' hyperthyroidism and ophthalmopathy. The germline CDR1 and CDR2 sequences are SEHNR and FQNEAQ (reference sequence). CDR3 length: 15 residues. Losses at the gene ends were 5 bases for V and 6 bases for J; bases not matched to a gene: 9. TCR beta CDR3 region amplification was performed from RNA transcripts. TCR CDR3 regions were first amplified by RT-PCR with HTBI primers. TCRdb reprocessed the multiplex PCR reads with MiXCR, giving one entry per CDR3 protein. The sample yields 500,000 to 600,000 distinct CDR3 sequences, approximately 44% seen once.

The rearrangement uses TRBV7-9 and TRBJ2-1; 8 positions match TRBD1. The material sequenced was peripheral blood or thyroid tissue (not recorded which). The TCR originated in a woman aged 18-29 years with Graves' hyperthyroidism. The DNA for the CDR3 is TGTGCCAGCAGCCCCTCCAGGGGGCGGGGCAATGAGCAGTTCTTC. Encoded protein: CASSPSRGRGNEQFF.